The TCR beta chain described here comes from a study of early T cells in non-severe SARS-CoV-2 infection. About the study: It was bulk RNA from unsorted whole blood that was sequenced, and the chains were unpaired.

This clonotype was recorded a few times. Its antigen is currently unknown. Study-level points and caveats: CD4 and private specificities were missed by VDJdb matching, which favored anti-spike CD8 responses.

The CDR3 is 14 residues long. V was clipped by 4 bases and J by 0 bases, with 6 bases between them. From germline, CDR1 is SGHDN and CDR2 FVKESK. Unique molecular identifiers tagged individual cDNA molecules. TCRdb re-called the 5' RACE reads through MiXCR, storing one row per CDR3 protein. The sample carries about 88,000 distinct CDR3 sequences, just under 15% recorded once. The sequenced material came from whole blood. The clonotype comes from an adult who was a healthcare worker with PCR-confirmed SARS-CoV-2 infection or an uninfected control (not recorded which). The chain carries TRBV14 and TRBJ2-2; D unclear. The CDR3 loop reads CASSPIANTGELFF. Here the CDR3 DNA reads TGTGCCAGCAGCCCAATCGCGAACACCGGGGAGCTGTTTTTT.